Below, 25 T cell receptor beta chains from the same sample are listed, as sequenced in a study of blood T cell repertoires in COVID-19. The data were produced by immunoSEQ multiplex PCR, yet TCRdb's version contains in-frame clones alone and is incomplete. Among about 140,000 clones listed, around 80% were seen once. Sequenced input: peripheral blood. Receptors originate from a man aged 55 to 70 with acute or convalescent COVID-19.

This chain links TRBV23-1 with TRBJ2-7; 10 bases are shared with TRBD1. TRBV23-1 is recorded as an ORF, its role being uncertain. The V and J ends lost 3 bases and 3 bases, in that order; junction bases with no gene match: 2. The CDR3 extends over 14 amino acids. The CDR3 protein is CASSQGQGIYEQYF. The CDR3 coding sequence is TGCGCCAGCAGTCAGGGACAGGGGATCTACGAGCAGTACTTC.

The sample holds one count of this clone. This chain uses TRBV28 with TRBJ2-7; 9 bases match TRBD2. J was trimmed by 3 bases and V by 2 bases; bases with no gene match: 8. The CDR3 covers 16 residues. The germline V gene encodes CDR1 MDHEN and CDR2 SYDVKM. The CDR3: CASSLGAAGGYYEQYF. For the CDR3, the DNA is TGTGCCAGCAGTTTAGGAGCTGCGGGAGGGTACTACGAGCAGTACTTC.

The CDR3 here is CASSADRETTEAFF. Here the CDR3 DNA reads TGTGCCAGCAGCGCGGACAGGGAAACGACTGAAGCTTTCTTT. V usage is TRBV6-5 and J usage is TRBJ1-1, with 8 bases matching TRBD1. V dropped 6 bases and J dropped 5; count of bases not matched to a gene: 8. Germline V CDR1 and CDR2: MNHEY, SVGAGI. This CDR3 region has 14 residues.

The chain combines TRBV2 with TRBJ1-3, with 7 bases matching TRBD1. The germline CDR1 and CDR2 sequences are SNHLY and FYNNEI. V was pared by 7 bases and J by 4 bases, with 7 bases of the junction left unmatched. The CDR3 loop spans 14 amino acids. The CDR3 DNA is TGTGCCAGCACCAACAGGGGATCCGGAAACACCATATATTTT. Its protein is CASTNRGSGNTIYF.

This clone was counted once. V and J are TRBV6-5 and TRBJ2-7; perhaps TRBD1 as D (6 bases). The CDR3 loop spans 13 amino acids. CDR1 is MNHEY and CDR2 is SVGAGI in the germline V gene. Trimming took off 9 bases at V and 4 bases at J, with 16 bases between the two ends. This CDR3 reads CARSATGGYEQYF. Written as DNA, the CDR3 is TGTGCCAGGTCCGCGACAGGTGGTTACGAGCAGTACTTC.

The rearrangement links TRBV2 to TRBJ2-1; 10 bases map to TRBD2. The CDR3 consists of 15 residues. After removal of 6 bases from V and 3 bases from J, the junction contained 5 bases not matched to a gene. CDR1 and CDR2 (germline): SNHLY, FYNNEI. The chain's CDR3 is CASRALAGLYNEQFF. The CDR3 region has the DNA TGTGCCAGCAGGGCACTAGCGGGACTCTACAATGAGCAGTTCTTC.

The rearrangement links TRBV27 to TRBJ1-2, with D perhaps matching TRBD1 (5 bases). Trimming pared 2 bases from V and 2 bases from J, leaving 6 bases between. This CDR3 is built from 13 residues. Germline V gives CDR1 MNHEY, CDR2 SMNVEV (reference sequence). CDR3 residues: CASSLTGNYGYTF. The CDR3 nucleotides read TGTGCCAGCAGTTTAACAGGAAACTATGGCTACACCTTC.

The chain has TRBV4-1 and TRBJ2-7, with 11 bases fitting TRBD2. The germline CDR1 and CDR2 sequences are MGHRA and YSYEKL. V lost 0 bases to trimming and J lost 4 bases; unmatched junction nucleotides: 5. The CDR3 extends over 16 amino acids. CDR3 sequence reads: CASSQDALAGDYEQYF. The CDR3 coding sequence is TGCGCCAGCAGCCAAGATGCACTAGCGGGGGATTACGAGCAGTACTTC.

The CDR3 sequence: CSVRAGQGDNEQFF. The CDR3 DNA is TGCAGCGTCAGGGCGGGACAGGGGGACAATGAGCAGTTCTTC. The V and J genes are TRBV29-1 and TRBJ2-1, with TRBD1 matching 11 bases. Per the germline V gene, CDR1 is SQVTM and CDR2 is ANQGSEA. V was clipped by 6 bases and J by 5 bases; unmatched bases: 6. The CDR3 is 14 residues long.

V and J are TRBV28 and TRBJ1-2; D unresolved. This CDR3 contains 14 residues. CDR1 and CDR2 (germline): MDHEN, SYDVKM. Trimming took off 5 bases at V and 0 bases at J, with 10 bases between the two ends. CDR3 residues: CASSRGGTNYGYTF. Written as DNA, the CDR3 is TGTGCCAGCAGTAGAGGAGGGACTAACTATGGCTACACCTTC.

This chain joins TRBV27 and TRBJ2-1; 10 nucleotides align to TRBD2. The V gene end was trimmed by 3 bases and the J gene end by 7 bases; junction bases not matched to a gene: 6. The CDR3 length is 15 residues. Germline CDR1 and CDR2: MNHEY and SMNVEV (reference sequence). CDR3 nucleotide sequence: TGTGCCAGCAGTTTTCAAGCGGGAGGGCCGAATGAGCAGTTCTTC. Translating gives CASSFQAGGPNEQFF.

The V gene is TRBV3-1 (or the pseudogene TRBV3-2), the J gene TRBJ2-1; 12 nucleotides line up with TRBD2. The germline gives CDR1 LGHDT, CDR2 YNNKEL (reference sequence). The CDR3 spans 15 residues. The ends lost 4 bases at V and 10 bases at J; junction bases unmatched: 8. CDR3: CASSPTSGGPNEQFF. In DNA form, the CDR3 reads TGTGCCAGCAGCCCGACTAGCGGGGGACCGAACGAGCAGTTCTTC.

V is TRBV11-2 and J is TRBJ2-7, with TRBD2 matching over 7 bases. Germline CDR1 SGHAT, CDR2 FQNNGV. The CDR3 runs to 14 residues. J gave up 5 bases and V 6 bases, and 10 bases lay outside the gene matches. The CDR3 spells CASRGSGNYDEQYF. The CDR3 DNA reads TGTGCCAGCAGGGGGAGCGGGAACTATGACGAGCAGTACTTC.

The genes are TRBV5-1 and TRBJ1-2, with 12 bases that match TRBD1. V was pared by 4 bases and J by 6 bases, with 4 bases of the junction left unmatched. In germline, CDR1 is SGHRS, CDR2 YFSETQ. The CDR3 totals 14 residues. The CDR3 nucleotides read TGCGCCAGCAGCGGGGGACAGGGGGCTCATGGCTACACCTTC. Protein sequence: CASSGGQGAHGYTF.

The rearrangement uses TRBV7-9 and TRBJ1-2; D remains unclear. The germline V gene has CDR1 SEHNR and CDR2 FQNEAQ (reference sequence). CDR3 length: 15 residues. Trimming took 1 base from V and 0 from J, leaving 9 bases between them. The CDR3, as DNA: TGTGCCAGCAGCTTAGATCTTCCTACTAACTATGGCTACACCTTC. This codes for CASSLDLPTNYGYTF.

J is TRBJ2-7 and V is TRBV14, with 8 bases that match TRBD2. V lost 4 bases and J lost 1; bases outside the gene matches: 6. The CDR3 runs to 15 residues. The germline V gene has CDR1 SGHDN and CDR2 FVKESK. The CDR3 spells CASSLRTSMSYEQYF. The CDR3 bases are TGTGCCAGCAGCCTCCGGACTAGCATGTCCTACGAGCAGTACTTC.

This rearrangement joins TRBV5-1 to TRBJ2-5; no definite D call. This CDR3 is 13 amino acids long. V was clipped by 4 bases and J by 5 bases, with 12 bases between them. The germline gives CDR1 SGHRS, CDR2 YFSETQ. The CDR3 is CASSPGPSETQYF. The CDR3 nucleotides read TGCGCCAGCAGCCCGGGTCCGTCGGAGACCCAGTACTTC.

This clone has just one count. J is TRBJ2-3 and V is TRBV18; TRBD2 matches 7 bases. Looked up from germline, CDR1 is KGHSH and CDR2 is LQKENI. This CDR3 has 14 amino acids. Unmatched junction bases numbered 3, after V lost 0 bases and J lost 6 bases. The CDR3 DNA is TGTGCCAGCTCACCACCGGGAGGGTCTGATACGCAGTATTTT. Translated: CASSPPGGSDTQYF.

The chain recombines TRBV7-9 with TRBJ2-7, with 12 bases identical to TRBD2. The trim removed 5 bases at V and 4 bases at J, leaving 3 bases unmatched. CDR1 is SEHNR, CDR2 FQNEAQ, per germline (reference sequence). This CDR3 spans 14 amino acids. The chain's CDR3 is CASSPGTSGYEQYF. The CDR3 DNA reads TGTGCCAGCAGCCCCGGGACTAGCGGGTACGAGCAGTACTTC.

The J gene is TRBJ2-7, the V gene TRBV3-1 (or the pseudogene TRBV3-2), with D hard to call. The V gene's germline CDR1 is LGHDT and CDR2 YNNKEL (reference sequence). The CDR3 has 13 amino acids. Trimming removed 6 bases at V and 6 bases at J, with 15 bases between. CDR3 in DNA: TGTGCCAGCAGTGACCCCGCTAGTCTCGAGCAGTACTTC. It encodes CASSDPASLEQYF.

V usage is TRBV11-3 and J usage is TRBJ2-1; tentatively, D is TRBD2 (5 bases). The CDR3 extends over 14 amino acids. In germline, CDR1 is SGHNT, CDR2 YENEEA. Deletions cut 3 bases from V and 6 bases from J, with 12 bases between. The CDR3 here is CASSLARAFNEQFF. The CDR3 coding sequence is TGTGCCAGCAGCTTGGCGCGGGCCTTCAATGAGCAGTTCTTC.

The chain links TRBV2 to TRBJ2-1; 7 positions agree with TRBD2. Trimming at V came to 5 bases and at J to 3 bases, leaving 13 bases not matched to a gene. The length of the CDR3 is 17 residues. Germline V CDR1 and CDR2: SNHLY, FYNNEI. DNA for the CDR3: TGTGCCAGCAGTAACATCCTAGCGGAACCCCTCTACAATGAGCAGTTCTTC. This translates into CASSNILAEPLYNEQFF.

The V call is TRBV7-2, the J call TRBJ2-7; tentative D call: TRBD2 (5 bases). The V and J ends lost 4 bases and 3 bases respectively, with 10 bases between them. The CDR3 runs to 13 residues. The germline V gene has CDR1 SGHTA and CDR2 FQGNSA. In nucleotides, the CDR3 is TGTGCCAGCAGCTCCTCAACTAGCTACGAGCAGTACTTC. It is translated as CASSSSTSYEQYF.

This chain uses TRBV27 with TRBJ1-1, with D possibly matching TRBD1 (5 bases). The CDR3 length is 16 residues. The V end was cut by 2 bases, the J end by 11 bases, with 24 bases between. The germline V gene encodes CDR1 MNHEY and CDR2 SMNVEV (reference sequence). The CDR3 nucleotides read TGTGCCAGCAGTTTAGCTGGGGGGGATTTTAGGGATAAGGCTTTCTTT. It yields the protein CASSLAGGDFRDKAFF.

The chain employs TRBV7-8 and TRBJ2-7, with 10 bases aligning to TRBD2. With 5 bases clipped from V and 7 bases from J, the junction kept 8 bases outside the gene matches. From germline, CDR1 is SGHVS and CDR2 FQNEAQ. The CDR3 runs 14 residues. In DNA form, the CDR3 reads TGTGCCAGCAGCAGGTCTAGCGGGAGTGGAGAGCAGTACTTC. It encodes CASSRSSGSGEQYF.